These 28 T cell receptor beta chains were all obtained from the same sample, sequenced in a study of graft-versus-host responses after intestinal transplantation. TCRdb keeps only in-frame clones here, not all; method: immunoSEQ multiplex PCR. The sample comprises 95,000 or so clones, more than 80% of which are singletons, and 15% to 20% rests with the top ten. This sample comprised PBMCs, obtained roughly 450 days after intestinal transplant. The receptors were sampled from a human patient who received an intestinal transplant, so some T cells may come from the graft donor.

The gene calls are TRBV5-4 and TRBJ2-7, with TRBD2 as a possible D gene (7 bases). V lost 2 bases and J 7 bases, leaving 16 bases between the germline ends. The CDR3 length is 14 residues. Germline V gene lookup returns CDR1 SGHNT and CDR2 YYREEE (reference sequence). CDR3 loop: CASSFVGGPGEQYF. CDR3 bases: TGTGCCAGCAGCTTTGTGGGGGGGCCGGGGGAGCAGTACTTC.

The genes are TRBV2 and TRBJ1-2; no definite D call. Per germline, CDR1 SNHLY and CDR2 FYNNEI. Deletions cut 6 bases from V and 6 bases from J, with 5 bases between. This CDR3 is 10 amino acids long. For the CDR3, the DNA is TGTGCCAGCAGCACTCATGGCTACACCTTC. Protein sequence: CASSTHGYTF.

The rearrangement joins TRBV6-6 to TRBJ1-1, with D maybe TRBD1 (6 bases). Germline lookup yields CDR1 MNHNY and CDR2 SVGAGI (reference sequence). The CDR3 consists of 16 residues. The germline V and J ends were trimmed by 2 bases and 0 bases, with 13 bases remaining between them. The CDR3 protein is CASSYPWRTVNTEAFF. CDR3 in DNA: TGTGCCAGCAGTTACCCCTGGAGGACAGTGAACACTGAAGCTTTCTTT.

The chain combines TRBV5-1 with TRBJ2-6; no definite D call. V shed 4 bases and J shed 2 bases, with 7 bases lying between them. This CDR3 has 14 amino acids. In germline, CDR1 is SGHRS, CDR2 YFSETQ. The CDR3 DNA is TGCGCCAGCAGCCCGGACCCTGGGGCCAACGTCCTGACTTTC. It translates to CASSPDPGANVLTF.

This rearrangement joins TRBV7-6 to TRBJ2-1, with 14 bases aligning to TRBD2. The trim removed 4 bases at V and 4 bases at J, leaving 6 bases unmatched. Germline loops: CDR1 SGHVS, CDR2 FNYEAQ. The CDR3 length is 17 residues. In nucleotides, the CDR3 is TGTGCCAGCAGCTCCGGGACTAGCGGGGGCCAATACAATGAGCAGTTCTTC. It is translated as CASSSGTSGGQYNEQFF.

CDR3 nucleotide sequence: TGTGCCAGCAGTGCAGGGGAGGGGGCTCCAACTGAAGCTTTCTTT. This encodes CASSAGEGAPTEAFF. The chain couples TRBV6-1 to TRBJ1-1, with 7 bases aligning to TRBD1. This CDR3 is built from 15 residues. Per the germline V gene, CDR1 is MNHNS and CDR2 is SASEGT. The junction had 10 bases not matched to a gene; V was cut back by 4 bases and J by 5 bases.

The rearrangement joins TRBV9 to TRBJ1-4; D remains ambiguous. V gave up 0 bases and J gave up 5 bases, with 8 bases separating them. Germline assignment: CDR1 SGDLS and CDR2 YYNGEE. CDR3 length equals 14 residues. CDR3 bases: TGTGCCAGCAGCGTAGCGGCAGCCAATGAAAAACTGTTTTTT. Protein: CASSVAAANEKLFF.

The chain combines TRBV7-9 with TRBJ1-1; D might be TRBD1 (6 bases). The CDR3 is 14 amino acids. In germline, CDR1 is SEHNR, CDR2 FQNEAQ (reference sequence). Trimming removed 5 bases at V and 1 base at J, with 11 bases between. In DNA, the CDR3 is TGTGCCAGCAGCCTCGGGACACCGAACACTGAAGCTTTCTTT. Amino acids: CASSLGTPNTEAFF.

Remarks on this clone: The junction shows a germline mismatch at one end, possibly a read error. The rearrangement links TRBV4-1 to TRBJ2-2; TRBD2 is a possible D gene (5 bases). The CDR3 is 13 residues long. Germline V gene lookup returns CDR1 MGHRA and CDR2 YSYEKL. The CDR3 bases are TGCGCCAGCAGGCGGGCCAACAGCGGGGAGCTGTTTTTT. Translated, it gives CASRRANSGELFF.

The chain combines TRBV5-1 with TRBJ2-7; D tentatively fits TRBD1 or TRBD2 (6 bases each). The CDR3 has 15 residues. The V end lost 2 bases, the J end lost 4 bases, and 16 bases lay between the germline ends. Germline V gene sequence: CDR1 SGHRS, CDR2 YFSETQ. For the CDR3, the DNA is TGCGCCAGCAGCTTTGGGGGGCCGGGATCGTACGAGCAGTACTTC. This gives the protein CASSFGGPGSYEQYF.

This clone was found a few times. The chain joins TRBV7-2 to TRBJ2-4, with TRBD2 matching over 10 bases. Germline CDR1 is SGHTA and CDR2 is FQGNSA. The V and J ends lost 4 bases and 6 bases, in that order; junction bases with no gene match: 3. This CDR3 is built from 14 residues. The CDR3 bases are TGTGCCAGCAGCTATACTAGCGGGGTAAACATTCAGTACTTC. It translates to CASSYTSGVNIQYF.

The rearrangement links TRBV6-6 to TRBJ2-7, with D possibly TRBD1 on 5 matching bases. CDR3 size: 16 residues. Germline lookup yields CDR1 MNHNY and CDR2 SVGAGI (reference sequence). Trimming took off 7 bases at V and 0 bases at J, with 19 bases between the two ends. The CDR3 sequence: CASTLSTDRISYEQYF. Here the CDR3 DNA reads TGTGCCAGCACCCTCTCGACAGACCGAATCTCCTACGAGCAGTACTTC.

The chain uses TRBV7-3 and TRBJ2-3, with D hard to call. Trimming pared 3 bases from V and 2 bases from J, leaving 9 bases between. This CDR3 is built from 14 residues. Germline loops: CDR1 SGHTA, CDR2 FQGTGA. This CDR3 reads CASSFGPYTDTQYF. CDR3 nucleotides: TGTGCCAGCAGCTTCGGACCATACACAGATACGCAGTATTTT.

The chain uses TRBV25-1 and TRBJ2-6, with D tentatively TRBD2 (6 bases). Looked up from germline, CDR1 is MGHDK and CDR2 is SYGVNS. Trimming took off 3 bases at V and 0 bases at J, with 9 bases between the two ends. The CDR3 has 16 amino acids. CDR3 residues: CASSERGGSGANVLTF. The CDR3 nucleotides are TGTGCCAGCAGTGAGCGGGGCGGCTCTGGGGCCAACGTCCTGACTTTC.

The chain joins TRBV5-8 to TRBJ2-1; tentatively, D is TRBD1 or TRBD2 (6 bases each). This CDR3 is 12 amino acids long. Germline V gene data show CDR1 as SGHTS and CDR2 as YDEGEE. Trimming stripped 5 bases from V and 9 bases from J, with 12 bases between. Here the CDR3 DNA reads TGTGCCAGCAGTCCGGAGGGGGGTGAGCAGTTCTTC. It specifies CASSPEGGEQFF.

This chain connects TRBV5-4 to TRBJ2-2; tentative D call: TRBD2 (6 bases). Trimming shortened V by 0 bases and J by 1 base, and 7 bases separated the two germline ends. CDR1 SGHNT and CDR2 YYREEE come from the germline V gene (reference sequence). CDR3 size: 15 residues. This CDR3 is CASSLAGGNTGELFF. The CDR3 DNA follows: TGTGCCAGCAGCTTGGCCGGGGGGAACACCGGGGAGCTGTTTTTT.

V usage is TRBV15 and J usage is TRBJ2-5; maybe TRBD2 (7 bases). Trimming took 0 bases from V and 2 from J, leaving 13 bases between them. Germline lookup yields CDR1 LNHNV and CDR2 YYDKDF (reference sequence). CDR3 length equals 16 residues. The CDR3 protein is CATSRDSGGRQETQYF. The CDR3 DNA sequence: TGTGCCACCAGCAGAGACTCGGGGGGCAGGCAAGAGACCCAGTACTTC.

This clone was observed a single time. The chain has TRBV2 and TRBJ1-2; 9 bases map to TRBD1. The CDR3 length is 13 residues. Per the germline V gene, CDR1 is SNHLY and CDR2 is FYNNEI. V lost 9 bases to trimming and J lost 4 bases; unmatched junction nucleotides: 6. CDR3 DNA sequence: TGTGCCAGAGCCGGGACAGGGACCTATGGCTACACCTTC. Translation: CARAGTGTYGYTF.

V and J are TRBV5-1 and TRBJ1-1; TRBD1 aligns across 8 bases. This CDR3 spans 15 amino acids. V lost 4 bases, J lost 3 bases, and 8 bases stayed unmatched. The germline V gene encodes CDR1 SGHRS and CDR2 YFSETQ. The CDR3 bases are TGCGCCAGCAGCATAGGACAGGGAGACGACACTGAAGCTTTCTTT. It specifies CASSIGQGDDTEAFF. The variable domain in full, completed from reference TRBV5-1 and TRBJ1-1, reads KAGVTQTPRYLIKTRGQQVTLSCSPISGHRSVSWYQQTPGQGLQFLFEYFSETQRNKGNFPGRFSGRQFSNSRSEMNVSTLELGDSALYLCASSIGQGDDTEAFFGQGTRLTVV.

V gene TRBV6-6 combines with J gene TRBJ2-7, with D uncertain. Per the germline V gene, CDR1 is MNHNY and CDR2 is SVGAGI (reference sequence). The CDR3 totals 14 residues. V was shortened by 2 bases and J by 3 bases, with 11 bases between the two germline ends. The CDR3 is CASSYVGNRYEQYF. In nucleotides, the CDR3 is TGTGCCAGCAGTTACGTGGGTAATCGCTACGAGCAGTACTTC.

The chain employs TRBV9 and TRBJ2-7; 8 nucleotides agree with TRBD1. The CDR3 consists of 12 residues. After removal of 3 bases from V and 9 bases from J, the junction contained 5 bases not matched to a gene. Per germline, CDR1 SGDLS and CDR2 YYNGEE. The CDR3 loop is CASSATGAVQYF. The CDR3 DNA sequence: TGTGCCAGCAGCGCGACAGGGGCCGTGCAGTACTTC.

The rearrangement uses TRBV9 and TRBJ2-7, with D tentatively TRBD1 (5 bases). V was cut by 4 bases and J by 6 bases, with 14 bases left in between. The CDR3 totals 13 residues. Germline assignment: CDR1 SGDLS and CDR2 YYNGEE. CDR3 region: CASSLLQGGEQYF. CDR3 DNA: TGTGCCAGCAGCCTCCTTCAGGGTGGCGAGCAGTACTTC.

The rearrangement joins TRBV19 to TRBJ1-1; no firm D call. The germline V gene has CDR1 LNHDA and CDR2 SQIVND (reference sequence). V lost 4 bases, J lost 2 bases, and 5 bases lay in between. This CDR3 has 12 residues. The CDR3 sequence: CASSTGNTEAFF. The CDR3, as DNA: TGTGCCAGTAGTACGGGAAACACTGAAGCTTTCTTT.

The chain couples TRBV10-1 to TRBJ2-3; D not certain. The CDR3 runs to 15 residues. CDR1 and CDR2 from the germline V gene are WNHNN and SYGVQD (reference sequence). V was pared by 3 bases and J by 6 bases, with 16 bases between. The CDR3 DNA is TGCGCCAGCAGTGATCTGGCATCTACGAGGGATACGCAGTATTTT. Translation: CASSDLASTRDTQYF.

J is TRBJ1-4 and V is TRBV18; no clear D gene. CDR1 KGHSH and CDR2 LQKENI come from the germline V gene. V was cut by 4 bases and J by 0 bases, with 3 bases left in between. The CDR3 contains 13 residues. The CDR3 DNA follows: TGTGCCAGCTCACGTGCAACTAATGAAAAACTGTTTTTT. Encoded protein: CASSRATNEKLFF.

J is TRBJ2-1 and V is TRBV7-8; 7 nucleotides align to TRBD2. This CDR3 is 18 amino acids long. Germline loops: CDR1 SGHVS, CDR2 FQNEAQ. J lost 6 bases, V lost 2 bases, and 16 bases had no gene match. The CDR3 sequence: CASSLFTGAAGTANEQFF. The CDR3 DNA reads TGTGCCAGCAGCTTATTCACGGGAGCAGCGGGGACGGCCAATGAGCAGTTCTTC.

The V and J genes are TRBV7-9 and TRBJ2-2; D might be TRBD1 (5 bases). Germline-derived CDR1 and CDR2 are SEHNR and FQNEAQ (reference sequence). V shed 3 bases and J shed 0 bases, with 8 bases lying between them. This CDR3 has 15 residues. CDR3 sequence reads: CASSFTGSNTGELFF. The DNA for the CDR3 is TGTGCCAGCAGCTTTACAGGATCGAACACCGGGGAGCTGTTTTTT.

This clone was found once. CDR3 loop: CAGGRGTYEQYF. CDR3 nucleotide sequence: TGTGCCGGCGGGCGGGGTACCTACGAGCAGTACTTC. The chain couples TRBV6-1 to TRBJ2-7; TRBD2 is a possible D gene (6 bases). Trimming cost V 11 bases and J 2 bases, with 13 bases left between them. The CDR3 totals 12 residues. Germline-derived CDR1 and CDR2 are MNHNS and SASEGT.